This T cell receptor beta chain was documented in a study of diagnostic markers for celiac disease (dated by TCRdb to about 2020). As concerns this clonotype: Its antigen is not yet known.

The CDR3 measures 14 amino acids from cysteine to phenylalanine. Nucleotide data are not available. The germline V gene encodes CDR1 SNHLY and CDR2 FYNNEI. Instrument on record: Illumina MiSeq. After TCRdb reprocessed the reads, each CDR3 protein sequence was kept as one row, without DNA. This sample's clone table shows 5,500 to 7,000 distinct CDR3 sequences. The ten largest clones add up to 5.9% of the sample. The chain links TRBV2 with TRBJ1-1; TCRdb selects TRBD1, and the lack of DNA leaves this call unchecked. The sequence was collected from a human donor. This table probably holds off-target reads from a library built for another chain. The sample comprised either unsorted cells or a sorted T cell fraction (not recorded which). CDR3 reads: CASHNRGWGTEAFF.